This T cell receptor (beta chain) was recovered during a study of vaccination and CD4 T cells after COVID-19. About this clonotype: Its target is not known.

The study sequenced cultured CD4+ T cell DNA using the Oncomine TCR Beta short-read assay. TCRdb ran MiXCR on the PCR reads and lists one entry per CDR3 protein. This table holds 20,000 to 25,000 distinct CDR3 sequences, around half found once. CDR1 is MNHEY, CDR2 SVGEGT, per germline. This CDR3 comprises 13 residues. V lost 2 bases and J lost 4, with 6 bases in between. Indicated treatment: roughly 10-day PBMC culture with coronavirus spike peptide pools or control peptides (ViraFEST assay). In this cohort, PCR tests turned positive between March and December 2020, predating US Alpha, Beta and Delta variants.

This clonotype originated in a human donor who had recovered from COVID-19. The chain joins TRBV6-2 or TRBV6-3 to TRBJ2-1; D is uncertain. Sequencing input: CD4+ T cells from blood, cultured in vitro. CDR3 DNA: TGTGCCAGCAGTTACGGTGCGTACAATGAGCAGTTCTTC. Its protein is CASSYGAYNEQFF.